Below are 32 T cell receptor beta chains sequenced from a single sample in a study of T cells after yellow fever vaccination. A single record per CDR3 protein comes from TCRdb applying MiXCR to the 5' RACE reads. This sample has about 75,000 distinct CDR3 sequences, with around 7% found just once. Sequencing was performed on CD8+ T cells sorted from PBMCs, taken approximately 11 days after the first yellow fever vaccination. Receptors were obtained from a man aged 18 to 30 who received the YFV17D yellow fever vaccine.

This clonotype has only a few counts. The chain links TRBV10-1 to TRBJ1-1; maybe TRBD1 (6 bases). V lost 2 bases to trimming and J lost 3 bases, with 19 bases between them. CDR1 WNHNN and CDR2 SYGVQD come from the germline V gene (reference sequence). This CDR3 comprises 17 residues. The CDR3 here is CASSEPLDSLYDTEAFF. The CDR3 DNA follows: TGCGCCAGCAGTGAGCCCCTGGACAGTTTGTATGACACTGAAGCTTTCTTT.

Ten or more counts support this clonotype. The chain couples TRBV2 to TRBJ2-3, with a tentative D call TRBD1 (6 bases). CDR3 size: 16 residues. V lost 4 bases and J 0 bases, leaving 14 bases between the germline ends. From germline, CDR1 is SNHLY and CDR2 FYNNEI. CDR3 DNA sequence: TGTGCCAGCAGTGGACCCAGGGGTGCAAGCACAGATACGCAGTATTTT. The encoded protein is CASSGPRGASTDTQYF.

This clonotype showed up many times. J is TRBJ1-1 and V is TRBV4-2, with TRBD1 identical over 7 bases. The J segment lost 1 base and the V segment lost 4 bases, leaving 6 bases of the junction unmatched. The CDR3 runs 15 residues. From germline, CDR1 is LGHNA and CDR2 YNFKEQ. The CDR3, as DNA: TGTGCCAGCAGCCCCATGACAGGGAGGAACACTGAAGCTTTCTTT. It encodes CASSPMTGRNTEAFF.

This chain links TRBV7-3 with TRBJ2-3, with D unclear. The germline gives CDR1 SGHTA, CDR2 FQGTGA. The CDR3 has 12 amino acids. V was cut by 6 bases and J by 4 bases, with 8 bases left in between. CDR3 DNA sequence: TGTGCCAGCAGGGATGATGCAGATACGCAGTATTTT. Translation gives CASRDDADTQYF. Combining the CDR3 with reference TRBV7-3 and TRBJ2-3 gives the whole variable domain GAGVSQTPSNKVTEKGKYVELRCDPISGHTALYWYRQSLGQGPEFLIYFQGTGAADDSGLPNDRFFAVRPEGSVSTLKIQRTERGDSAVYLCASRDDADTQYFGPGTRLTVL.

A note on this clonotype: Given a much more abundant clone one base away, this may be a read error. The rearrangement joins TRBV6-2 or TRBV6-3 to TRBJ1-6; D gene ambiguous. The CDR3 covers 13 residues. Germline CDR1 and CDR2: MNHEY and SVGEGT. CDR3 DNA sequence: TGTGTCAGCAGTTACAGCGATAATTCACCCCTCCACTTT. Protein sequence: CVSSYSDNSPLHF.

CDR3 amino acids: CASSATGPRGEQYF. CDR3 nucleotides: TGTGCCAGTAGTGCGACAGGCCCTAGGGGGGAGCAGTACTTC. This chain connects TRBV19 to TRBJ2-7, with D maybe TRBD1 (6 bases). V dropped 5 bases and J dropped 7 bases, with 18 bases sitting between them. Germline values: CDR1 LNHDA, CDR2 SQIVND (reference sequence). The CDR3 runs to 14 residues.

This clonotype came up many times. The V and J genes are TRBV4-1 and TRBJ2-3; 8 bases match TRBD1. J lost 4 bases, V lost 0 bases, and 9 bases had no gene match. The CDR3 length is 17 residues. Looked up from germline, CDR1 is MGHRA and CDR2 is YSYEKL. The CDR3 region has the DNA TGCGCCAGCAGCCAAGATTTCCCAGGACAGGGTCCAGATACGCAGTATTTT. Translating gives CASSQDFPGQGPDTQYF.

This clonotype came up many times. V usage is TRBV5-1 and J usage is TRBJ2-2, with D unresolved. Germline assignment: CDR1 SGHRS and CDR2 YFSETQ. Trimming took off 3 bases at V and 0 bases at J, with 0 bases between the two ends. The CDR3 length is 12 residues. This CDR3 is CASSSNTGELFF. In DNA form, the CDR3 reads TGCGCCAGCAGCTCGAACACCGGGGAGCTGTTTTTT.

In this sample, this clonotype turned up a few times. The chain recombines TRBV5-1 with TRBJ2-5, with D perhaps matching TRBD1 (6 bases). V lost 2 bases to trimming and J lost 1 base, with 12 bases between them. The CDR3 is 15 residues long. Germline CDR1 SGHRS, CDR2 YFSETQ. CDR3 residues: CASSFSGAIQETQYF. CDR3 DNA: TGCGCCAGCAGCTTTTCAGGGGCGATCCAAGAGACCCAGTACTTC.

This clonotype was seen many times. This rearrangement joins TRBV4-1 to TRBJ2-1; no clear D gene. Between the trimmed V and J ends, which lost 1 base and 3 bases, there was a span of 16 bases. The CDR3 runs 17 residues. Germline V gives CDR1 MGHRA, CDR2 YSYEKL. The CDR3 DNA is TGCGCCAGCAGCCAAGGGAAGGCCAGGAGCAACTACAATGAGCAGTTCTTC. Translation: CASSQGKARSNYNEQFF.

This chain joins TRBV19 and TRBJ1-1; D gene uncertain. Germline V gene lookup returns CDR1 LNHDA and CDR2 SQIVND (reference sequence). V gave up 5 bases and J gave up 5 bases, with 12 bases separating them. The CDR3 totals 13 residues. The CDR3 loop reads CASSARAGTEAFF. The CDR3 DNA reads as TGTGCCAGTAGTGCCCGGGCGGGGACTGAAGCTTTCTTT. Full variable domain (rest looked up from reference TRBV19 and TRBJ1-1): DGGITQSPKYLFRKEGQNVTLSCEQNLNHDAMYWYRQDPGQGLRLIYYSQIVNDFQKGDIAEGYSVSREKKESFPLTVTSAQKNPTAFYLCASSARAGTEAFFGQGTRLTVV.

The CDR3 here is CASSLVLARTGGKETQYF. In DNA, the CDR3 is TGTGCCAGCAGCTTAGTTTTAGCGCGGACAGGGGGGAAAGAGACCCAGTACTTC. The chain recombines TRBV11-2 with TRBJ2-5; 10 bases line up with TRBD1. From germline, CDR1 is SGHAT and CDR2 FQNNGV. V lost 1 base, J lost 3 bases, and 11 bases stayed unmatched. The CDR3 is 18 residues long.

In this sample, this clonotype turned up a few times. V gene TRBV15 combines with J gene TRBJ1-5; 8 bases fit TRBD1. Per germline, CDR1 LNHNV and CDR2 YYDKDF (reference sequence). The CDR3 runs 18 residues. With 7 bases clipped from V and 0 bases from J, the junction kept 14 bases outside the gene matches. The CDR3 coding sequence is TGTGCCACCACCACGACAGGGGACGTCCGCCATAGCAATCAGCCCCAGCATTTT. This codes for CATTTTGDVRHSNQPQHF.

The V call is TRBV9, the J call TRBJ2-1, with a weak D call TRBD2 (5 bases). The V and J ends lost 0 bases and 6 bases respectively, with 13 bases between them. From germline, CDR1 is SGDLS and CDR2 YYNGEE. The CDR3 has 15 residues. CDR3 bases: TGTGCCAGCAGCGTAGGAGGGAGTTCCACCAATGAGCAGTTCTTC. Its protein product is CASSVGGSSTNEQFF.

This clonotype was recorded at least ten times. The junction shows a germline mismatch at one end, possibly a read error. V usage is TRBV6-5 and J usage is TRBJ2-7; D is unclear. The CDR3 runs 9 residues. The germline V gene encodes CDR1 MNHEY and CDR2 SVGAGI. The CDR3 region has the DNA TGTGCCAGCGGTTACGAGCAGTACTTC. Translating it yields CASGYEQYF.

This clonotype was counted at least ten times. The chain links TRBV5-1 to TRBJ2-7; the match to TRBD1 covers 9 bases. Unmatched junction bases numbered 11, after V lost 2 bases and J lost 2 bases. The CDR3 runs to 17 residues. Germline V CDR1 and CDR2: SGHRS, YFSETQ. The CDR3 nucleotides are TGCGCCAGCAGCTTTGGGACAGGGAACAGTGGGGCCTACGAGCAGTACGTC. It encodes CASSFGTGNSGAYEQYV.

This clonotype was observed at least ten times. The chain has TRBV25-1 and TRBJ2-1; D is unclear. V lost 7 bases to trimming and J lost 4 bases, with 11 bases between them. The CDR3 is 13 amino acids. CDR1 is MGHDK and CDR2 is SYGVNS in the germline V gene. The CDR3 coding sequence is TGTGCCAGCACCTCAAGAGGTTACAATGAGCAGTTCTTC. Translating it yields CASTSRGYNEQFF.

This clonotype was detected many times. The CDR3 DNA is TGCAGCGTGGGGACAGCGGCGGTAAACACCGGGGAGCTGTTTTTT. Protein: CSVGTAAVNTGELFF. The chain carries TRBV29-1 and TRBJ2-2, with TRBD1 matching 7 bases. V lost 6 bases and J lost 2; bases outside the gene matches: 9. Germline V gene lookup returns CDR1 SQVTM and CDR2 ANQGSEA. This CDR3 region has 15 residues.

This clonotype was detected ten times or more. The V and J genes are TRBV4-2 and TRBJ2-5; D gene uncertain. CDR3 length: 17 residues. V lost 1 base to trimming and J lost 7 bases, with 22 bases between them. Germline values: CDR1 LGHNA, CDR2 YNFKEQ. CDR3 nucleotides: TGTGCCAGCAGCCAAGGAATCCCCAGACTGGGTCCCGTGACCCAGTACTTC. Amino acids: CASSQGIPRLGPVTQYF.

This clonotype was counted between two and nine times. The chain employs TRBV7-2 and TRBJ2-7, with a possible D match to TRBD1 (5 bases). With 1 base removed from V and 7 bases from J, the gap between germline ends came to 17 bases. The V gene's germline CDR1 is SGHTA and CDR2 FQGNSA. The CDR3 covers 15 residues. CDR3 sequence reads: CASSLVEGALREQYF. As DNA, the CDR3 is TGTGCCAGCAGCTTAGTCGAAGGGGCTCTGCGGGAGCAGTACTTC.

This clonotype was found many times. This rearrangement joins TRBV6-5 to TRBJ2-7; 8 nucleotides match TRBD2. The CDR3 runs 15 residues. CDR1 and CDR2 (germline): MNHEY, SVGAGI. The V segment lost 2 bases and the J segment 2 bases; nucleotides outside the gene matches: 5. The CDR3 DNA reads TGTGCCAGCAGTTACGTCGCGGGGGGCACCTACGAGCAGTACTTC. Its translation: CASSYVAGGTYEQYF.

This clonotype was seen ten or more times. The chain recombines TRBV9 with TRBJ1-1; 12 bases are shared with TRBD1. The V gene end was trimmed by 6 bases and the J gene end by 6 bases; junction bases not matched to a gene: 9. This CDR3 contains 15 residues. In germline, CDR1 is SGDLS, CDR2 YYNGEE. This CDR3 reads CASTGTGGSIAEAFF. CDR3 DNA: TGTGCCAGCACCGGGACAGGGGGCTCAATCGCTGAAGCTTTCTTT.

In its sample, this clonotype was seen many times. The J gene is TRBJ1-5, the V gene TRBV4-1; weak D call: TRBD1 (6 bases). Germline V gives CDR1 MGHRA, CDR2 YSYEKL. Trimming took off 0 bases at V and 6 bases at J, with 9 bases between the two ends. There are 14 residues in the CDR3. The CDR3 loop is CASSQEGGIQPQHF. The DNA of the CDR3 is TGCGCCAGCAGCCAAGAAGGGGGGATTCAGCCCCAGCATTTT.

This clonotype was observed many times. The CDR3 protein is CSVEWPMDTQYF. The CDR3 bases are TGCAGCGTCGAATGGCCAATGGATACGCAGTATTTT. The chain has TRBV29-1 and TRBJ2-3; D is uncertain. CDR3 length: 12 amino acids. Between the trimmed V and J ends, which lost 6 bases and 6 bases, there was a span of 13 bases. CDR1 and CDR2 from the germline V gene are SQVTM and ANQGSEA.

The table lists this clonotype with a few counts. This chain connects TRBV7-6 to TRBJ2-7; D possibly corresponds to TRBD1 (6 bases). V gave up 3 bases and J gave up 5 bases, with 17 bases separating them. The CDR3 has 15 amino acids. CDR1 is SGHVS, CDR2 FNYEAQ, per germline. CDR3 DNA: TGTGCCAGCAGCTTGGCAGCCTGGGACACACACGAGCAGTACTTC. This encodes CASSLAAWDTHEQYF.

The chain uses TRBV27 and TRBJ2-1, with D possibly matching TRBD2 (6 bases). In germline, CDR1 is MNHEY, CDR2 SMNVEV (reference sequence). Trimming removed 7 bases from V and 5 bases from J, with 21 bases in between. The CDR3 is 16 residues long. The CDR3 loop reads CASTLHWGERNNEQFF. The CDR3 coding sequence is TGTGCCAGCACCCTACACTGGGGGGAACGCAACAATGAGCAGTTCTTC.

A few counts support this clonotype. The V gene is TRBV3-1, the J gene TRBJ2-3, with a weak D call TRBD1 (6 bases). Looked up from germline, CDR1 is LGHDT and CDR2 is YNNKEL (reference sequence). The CDR3 sequence is 15 residues long. V lost 5 bases to trimming and J lost 6 bases, with 18 bases between them. CDR3: CASSSNQGSQDTQYF. The CDR3 nucleotides are TGTGCCAGCAGCTCCAATCAGGGGAGTCAGGATACGCAGTATTTT.

The CDR3 sequence is CASSEWGFSNYGYTF. CDR3 sequence (DNA): TGCGCCAGCAGCGAGTGGGGTTTCTCTAACTATGGCTACACCTTC. This rearrangement joins TRBV5-1 to TRBJ1-2, with D unclear. Germline V gene data show CDR1 as SGHRS and CDR2 as YFSETQ. The CDR3 totals 15 residues. Trimming cost V 4 bases and J 0 bases, with 13 bases left between them.

This clonotype was detected many times. CDR3 protein: CASSPTLGWDTQYF. The CDR3 nucleotides read TGTGCCAGCAGCCCAACTCTAGGATGGGATACGCAGTATTTT. The chain recombines TRBV7-9 with TRBJ2-3; no clear D gene. Trimming cost V 5 bases and J 6 bases, with 15 bases left between them. The CDR3 is made up of 14 amino acids. From germline, CDR1 is SEHNR and CDR2 FQNEAQ (reference sequence).

The table lists this clonotype with many counts. The chain employs TRBV12-3 or TRBV12-4 and TRBJ2-7; D is tentatively TRBD1 or TRBD2 (6 bases each). With 6 bases removed from V and 4 bases from J, the gap between germline ends came to 16 bases. CDR3 length: 14 residues. The chain's CDR3 is CASSPLKGGYEQYF. The DNA for the CDR3 is TGTGCCAGCAGCCCCCTTAAGGGGGGTTACGAGCAGTACTTC.

This clonotype occurred many times. This chain connects TRBV4-2 to TRBJ2-7; possible D gene TRBD1, 6 bases. From germline, CDR1 is LGHNA and CDR2 YNFKEQ. The CDR3 spans 14 residues. V shed 4 bases and J shed 6 bases, with 16 bases lying between them. CDR3: CASSPTGGLREQYF. The CDR3 nucleotides read TGTGCCAGCAGCCCGACAGGCGGGCTACGCGAGCAGTACTTC.

This clonotype was counted at least ten times. The genes are TRBV12-3 or TRBV12-4 and TRBJ2-1, with D possibly TRBD2 on 7 matching bases. Trimming removed 3 bases at V and 9 bases at J, with 15 bases between. This CDR3 has 14 residues. CDR3 sequence (DNA): TGTGCCAGCAGTTTTGAGGGGGGGACTTTTGAGCAGTTCTTC. Its protein is CASSFEGGTFEQFF.